These 21 T cell receptor beta chains were sequenced from one sample in a study of T-cell reconstitution after alpha-beta-depleted transplantation in children. As it was prepared, the TCRbeta library received unique molecular identifiers. Using its own MiXCR run on the PCR reads, TCRdb lists one record per CDR3 protein. The profile shows approximately 250,000 distinct CDR3 sequences, 20% to 30% of them singletons. The sequenced sample was PBMCs, obtained before TCRalphabeta/CD19-depleted stem cell transplant. The origin of the receptors is a girl aged 2-10 years with Fanconi anemia, due to receive a stem cell transplant.

This clonotype was detected many times. This rearrangement joins TRBV4-2 to TRBJ2-1; 9 bases are a match to TRBD1. The J segment lost 4 bases and the V segment lost 5 bases, leaving 12 bases of the junction unmatched. This CDR3 is built from 17 residues. Germline V gives CDR1 LGHNA, CDR2 YNFKEQ. CDR3 in DNA: TGTGCCAGCAGCGTAGAACCTCTCGGGACAGGGTACAATGAGCAGTTCTTC. It translates to CASSVEPLGTGYNEQFF.

This clonotype was recorded a few times. V gene TRBV12-3 or TRBV12-4 combines with J gene TRBJ2-7, with 11 positions matching TRBD2. The V gene end was trimmed by 6 bases and the J gene end by 6 bases; junction bases not matched to a gene: 16. The CDR3 totals 17 residues. CDR3 DNA: TGTGCCAGCAGCTATCAGTCCCCCCTAGCGGGAGGAGGCGAGCAGTACTTC. Encoded protein: CASSYQSPLAGGGEQYF.

V usage is TRBV6-2 or TRBV6-3 and J usage is TRBJ2-3, with TRBD1 as a possible D gene (7 bases). The CDR3 sequence is 15 residues long. V lost 6 bases, J lost 8 bases, and 21 bases lay in between. Germline CDR1 MNHEY, CDR2 SVGEGT. The DNA of the CDR3 is TGTGCCAGCAGCAGGGGGGCGCTTGTCGTAGGTACGCAGTATTTT. This codes for CASSRGALVVGTQYF.

This clonotype showed up just a few times. This chain links TRBV20-1 with TRBJ2-1; D is undetermined. Germline V gene lookup returns CDR1 DFQATT and CDR2 SNEGSKA (reference sequence). This CDR3 is built from 11 residues. V gave up 0 bases and J gave up 8 bases, with 5 bases separating them. The CDR3 nucleotides read TGCAGTGCTAGAGAATGGCATGAGCAGTTCTTC. This codes for CSAREWHEQFF.

The sample holds many counts of this clonotype. J is TRBJ2-1 and V is TRBV5-4, with 8 bases fitting TRBD2. Trimming at V came to 3 bases and at J to 4 bases, leaving 12 bases not matched to a gene. CDR3 length: 17 residues. CDR1 and CDR2 (germline): SGHNT, YYREEE (reference sequence). The CDR3 region is CASSSGGGLRSYNEQFF. For the CDR3, the DNA is TGTGCCAGCAGCTCCGGCGGGGGGCTCCGCTCTTACAATGAGCAGTTCTTC.

The rearrangement joins TRBV20-1 to TRBJ2-7; 9 positions match TRBD2. V trimming: 6 bases; J trimming: 3 bases; junction bases outside the gene matches: 9. Germline values: CDR1 DFQATT, CDR2 SNEGSKA (reference sequence). The CDR3 extends over 14 amino acids. CDR3 bases: TGCAGTGCGGAGCAGAGCGGGAGGAACTACGAGCAGTACTTC. Translated, it gives CSAEQSGRNYEQYF.

This clonotype occurred many times. This chain uses TRBV12-3 or TRBV12-4 with TRBJ2-1; D uncertain. The CDR3 consists of 10 residues. V was cut by 7 bases and J by 8 bases, with 6 bases left in between. This CDR3 is CASMGDEQFF. For the CDR3, the DNA is TGTGCCAGCATGGGTGATGAGCAGTTCTTC.

This clonotype was seen a few times. The chain uses TRBV20-1 and TRBJ2-7; TRBD1 agrees at 8 bases. This CDR3 comprises 14 residues. CDR1 is DFQATT and CDR2 is SNEGSKA in the germline V gene (reference sequence). Trimming took 2 bases from V and 5 from J; bases not matched to a gene: 8. The CDR3 loop reads CSARQGAVYHEQYF. CDR3 bases: TGCAGTGCTAGACAGGGGGCTGTGTACCACGAGCAGTACTTC.

This clonotype was counted only a few times. The chain links TRBV20-1 to TRBJ2-7, with unresolved D. The germline CDR1 and CDR2 sequences are DFQATT and SNEGSKA (reference sequence). Trimming left V 2 bases short and J 3 bases short, with 11 bases between. The CDR3 length is 13 residues. DNA of the CDR3: TGCAGTGCTAGACCGGTCGGTGTCTACGAGCAGTACTTC. Translating it yields CSARPVGVYEQYF.

The rearrangement joins TRBV20-1 to TRBJ2-7; 7 bases align to TRBD1. The germline V gene encodes CDR1 DFQATT and CDR2 SNEGSKA (reference sequence). The CDR3 contains 16 residues. V gave up 1 base and J gave up 1 base; unmatched junction bases: 10. The CDR3 DNA reads as TGCAGTGCTAGAGGACAGGGCGGCGTTACGTCCTACGAGCAGTACTTC. Its translation: CSARGQGGVTSYEQYF.

This clonotype was counted at least ten times. The chain links TRBV25-1 to TRBJ2-7, with D tentatively TRBD1 (6 bases). CDR1 is MGHDK and CDR2 is SYGVNS in the germline V gene. The CDR3 spans 14 residues. Trimming stripped 2 bases from V and 1 base from J, with 9 bases between. CDR3 in DNA: TGTGCCAGCAGTGAACTTCAGGGGTCCTACGAGCAGTACTTC. It is translated as CASSELQGSYEQYF.

This clonotype has only a few counts. The V gene is TRBV5-1, the J gene TRBJ2-1; D is possibly TRBD1 or TRBD2 (6 bases each). The CDR3 has 14 residues. Germline CDR1 is SGHRS and CDR2 is YFSETQ. Trimming cost V 4 bases and J 12 bases, with 20 bases left between them. The CDR3 DNA is TGCGCCAGCAGCCTACCACTACAACAGGGAGGGCAGTTCTTC. It specifies CASSLPLQQGGQFF.

The chain recombines TRBV6-5 with TRBJ2-1; no definite D call. CDR1 and CDR2 from the germline V gene are MNHEY and SVGAGI. The CDR3 covers 16 residues. V gave up 0 bases and J gave up 6 bases, with 15 bases separating them. CDR3 region: CASSYSLVGAFNEQFF. Here the CDR3 DNA reads TGTGCCAGCAGTTACTCCCTAGTGGGCGCCTTCAATGAGCAGTTCTTC.

This clonotype was observed a handful of times. The chain couples TRBV5-1 to TRBJ2-7, with 8 bases that match TRBD2. The CDR3 is 15 amino acids. CDR1 is SGHRS and CDR2 is YFSETQ in the germline V gene. J lost 4 bases, V lost 0 bases, and 6 bases had no gene match. As DNA, the CDR3 is TGCGCCAGCAGCTTGGTGGTAGCGGGAACGTACGAGCAGTACTTC. This codes for CASSLVVAGTYEQYF.

This clonotype was found a few times. The chain links TRBV20-1 to TRBJ1-2; D call uncertain. The CDR3 loop spans 11 amino acids. Trimming stripped 7 bases from V and 8 bases from J, with 14 bases between. CDR1 and CDR2 (germline): DFQATT, SNEGSKA (reference sequence). The CDR3 region is CSVRTGVGYTF. The CDR3 coding sequence is TGCAGTGTCAGGACGGGAGTGGGCTACACCTTC.

This clonotype was observed at least ten times. The gene calls are TRBV19 and TRBJ2-3, with D possibly TRBD2 on 6 matching bases. This CDR3 has 13 amino acids. CDR1 and CDR2 from the germline V gene are LNHDA and SQIVND (reference sequence). V shed 1 base and J shed 9 bases, with 11 bases lying between them. Written as DNA, the CDR3 is TGTGCCAGTAGTATAGGACTAGAGGGCACGCAGTATTTT. Its protein product is CASSIGLEGTQYF.

The CDR3 sequence is CASRTGLCNQPQHF. In DNA form, the CDR3 reads TGTGCCAGCCGGACAGGGCTTTGCAATCAGCCCCAGCATTTT. The chain uses TRBV21-1 and TRBJ1-5. TRBV21-1 is deemed a pseudogene. The CDR3 spans 14 residues.

This clonotype came up many times. The chain has TRBV20-1 and TRBJ2-3, with D maybe TRBD2 (6 bases). The CDR3 is 16 amino acids. Per the germline V gene, CDR1 is DFQATT and CDR2 is SNEGSKA (reference sequence). V lost 1 base and J lost 1, with 15 bases in between. CDR3 region: CSARVLSGHRTDTQYF. Written as DNA, the CDR3 is TGCAGTGCTAGAGTACTTAGCGGACATCGCACAGATACGCAGTATTTT.

This clonotype has a handful of counts. The genes are TRBV28 and TRBJ2-7, with D tentatively TRBD1 or TRBD2 (5 bases each). Germline V lookup: CDR1 MDHEN, CDR2 SYDVKM. The V end was cut by 5 bases, the J end by 2 bases, with 16 bases between. The CDR3 contains 15 residues. The CDR3 DNA reads as TGTGCCAGCAGTCACCGGGACGGCCGAACCTACGAGCAGTACTTC. Amino acid sequence: CASSHRDGRTYEQYF. Complete variable domain (other parts from reference TRBV28 and TRBJ2-7): DVKVTQSSRYLVKRTGEKVFLECVQDMDHENMFWYRQDPGLGLRLIYFSYDVKMKEKGDIPEGYSVSREKKERFSLILESASTNQTSMYLCASSHRDGRTYEQYFGPGTRLTVT.

At least ten counts were recorded for this clonotype. Its ends do not fully match the called genes, so a read error is possible. The CDR3 region is CIARVLTSGINEQFF. The CDR3 DNA follows: TGCATTGCTAGAGTTTTGACTAGCGGGATCAATGAGCAGTTCTTC. The rearrangement uses TRBV20-1 and TRBJ2-1, with 11 bases identical to TRBD2. This CDR3 is 15 amino acids long. CDR1 is DFQATT, CDR2 SNEGSKA, per germline (reference sequence).

This chain connects TRBV4-2 to TRBJ2-7, with 11 bases matching TRBD2. The junction had 16 bases not matched to a gene; V was cut back by 4 bases and J by 5 bases. The CDR3 loop spans 18 amino acids. Germline assignment: CDR1 LGHNA and CDR2 YNFKEQ. The CDR3 sequence: CASSPRLAGRLGRDEQYF. CDR3 DNA sequence: TGTGCCAGCAGCCCCCGACTAGCGGGAAGACTTGGGCGGGACGAGCAGTACTTC.